The source of this T cell receptor (beta chain) is a study of T-cell memory formation after mild COVID-19. Study-wide points: Some clones that responded turned up in pre-infection memory, which suggests that cross-reactive memory joined in.

In its sample, this clonotype was seen a few times. Its antigen remains unidentified. TCRdb re-analysed the 5' RACE reads in MiXCR, keeping a single row per CDR3 protein. The table records nearly 110,000 distinct CDR3 sequences, over 13% of them present only once. The ends were cut back, 4 bases at V and 4 bases at J, with 15 bases in the middle. The CDR3 runs 15 residues. The germline V gene has CDR1 SGHDT and CDR2 YYEEEE. This sequence was found in a man between 18 and 29 years old who had mild COVID-19 (a few samples of this study predate the infection). Cell type and time point are not known. Sequencing was done on a sample of PBMCs or a T cell subset sorted from them (not recorded which). The chain joins TRBV5-6 to TRBJ2-1; weak D call: TRBD2 (6 bases). CDR3 residues: CASSGNGGWYNEQFF. In DNA form, the CDR3 reads TGTGCCAGCAGCGGGAACGGGGGTTGGTACAATGAGCAGTTCTTC.